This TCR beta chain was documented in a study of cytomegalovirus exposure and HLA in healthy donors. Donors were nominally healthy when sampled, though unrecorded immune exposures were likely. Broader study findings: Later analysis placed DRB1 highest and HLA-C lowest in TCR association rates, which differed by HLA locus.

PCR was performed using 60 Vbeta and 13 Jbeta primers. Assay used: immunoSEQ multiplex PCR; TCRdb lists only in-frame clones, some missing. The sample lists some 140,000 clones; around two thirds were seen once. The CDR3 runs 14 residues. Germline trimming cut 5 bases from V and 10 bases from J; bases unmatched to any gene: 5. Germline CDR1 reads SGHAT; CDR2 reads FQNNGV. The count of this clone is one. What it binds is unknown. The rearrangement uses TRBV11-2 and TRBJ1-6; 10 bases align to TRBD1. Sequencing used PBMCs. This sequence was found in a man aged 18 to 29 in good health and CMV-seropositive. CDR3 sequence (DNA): TGTGCCAGCAGCATGACAGGGGGCGACTCACCCCTCCACTTT. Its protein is CASSMTGGDSPLHF.